This T cell receptor beta chain is from a study of cytomegalovirus exposure and HLA in healthy donors. Whole-study results and caveats: In an earlier analysis, productive rearrangement rates for most beta V segments clustered near 87% or 30%. Some V segments could not be told apart, so they were left out, TRBV6-2 and TRBV6-3 among them.

This CDR3 contains 16 residues. Germline CDR1 and CDR2: SGDLS and YYNGEE. V shed 4 bases and J shed 0 bases, with 11 bases lying between them. Comment on this clone: The antigen is not known.

60 Vbeta and 13 Jbeta primers were used in PCR. TCRdb's table, derived via immunoSEQ multiplex PCR, lists solely in-frame clones and lacks some. Of 100,000 to 150,000 clones listed, 10% are singletons. The chain has TRBV9 and TRBJ2-6; D perhaps matches TRBD1 (6 bases). Sequencing used PBMCs. This clonotype was sampled from a woman aged 18 to 35 in good health and CMV-seropositive. CDR3 bases: TGTGCCAGCAGCCCCGCAGGGGCCTCTGGGGCCAACGTCCTGACTTTC. Translation: CASSPAGASGANVLTF.